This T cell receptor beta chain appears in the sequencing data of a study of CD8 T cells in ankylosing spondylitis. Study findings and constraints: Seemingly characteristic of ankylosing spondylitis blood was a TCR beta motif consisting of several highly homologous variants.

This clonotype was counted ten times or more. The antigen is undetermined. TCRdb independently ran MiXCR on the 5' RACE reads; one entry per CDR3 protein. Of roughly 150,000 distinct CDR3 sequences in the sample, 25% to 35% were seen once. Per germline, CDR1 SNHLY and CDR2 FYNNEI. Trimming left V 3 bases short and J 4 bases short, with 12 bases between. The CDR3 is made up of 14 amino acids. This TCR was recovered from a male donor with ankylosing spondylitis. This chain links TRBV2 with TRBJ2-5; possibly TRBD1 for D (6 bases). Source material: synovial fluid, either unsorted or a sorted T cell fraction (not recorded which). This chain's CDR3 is CASSEIRGGETQYF. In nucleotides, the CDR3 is TGTGCCAGCAGTGAGATCAGGGGCGGAGAGACCCAGTACTTC. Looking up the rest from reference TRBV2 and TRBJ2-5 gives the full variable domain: EPEVTQTPSHQVTQMGQEVILRCVPISNHLYFYWYRQILGQKVEFLVSFYNNEISEKSEIFDDQFSVERPDGSNFTLKIRSTKLEDSAMYFCASSEIRGGETQYFGPGTRLLVL.